Presented here are 3 T cell receptor beta chains from one specimen sequenced in a study of OX40 agonist ivuxolimab in advanced cancers. Libraries were prepared by immunoSEQ multiplex PCR; TCRdb keeps only in-frame clonotypes and omits some of them. The sample lists fewer than 100,000 clones, 87% seen once, with approximately 0.5% in the top ten. The material was CD4+ or CD8+ T cells sorted from blood, obtained in a trial of the OX40 agonist ivuxolimab. Source of these receptors: an adult with an advanced solid tumor such as melanoma, head and neck, liver or kidney cancer.

The chain combines TRBV28 with TRBJ1-2; the D gene is possibly TRBD1 (5 bases). The germline CDR1 and CDR2 sequences are MDHEN and SYDVKM. The CDR3 is 12 residues long. The V gene lost 4 bases and the J gene lost 10 bases, with 13 bases spanning the gap. CDR3 loop: CASSWGRDFYTF. The CDR3 region has the DNA TGTGCCAGCAGTTGGGGCAGGGATTTCTACACCTTC.

CDR3 nucleotides: TGTGCCAGCAGCGTAGACGGGGACAGGGGCTATGGCTACACCTTC. This sequence encodes CASSVDGDRGYGYTF. The chain joins TRBV9 to TRBJ1-2; 10 bases are shared with TRBD1. CDR3 size: 15 residues. V gave up 0 bases and J gave up 4 bases; unmatched junction bases: 3. In germline, CDR1 is SGDLS, CDR2 YYNGEE.

V usage is TRBV18 and J usage is TRBJ1-3; possibly TRBD1 for D (6 bases). CDR1 is KGHSH and CDR2 is LQKENI in the germline V gene. The V gene lost 6 bases and the J gene lost 0 bases, with 12 bases spanning the gap. The CDR3 covers 15 residues. The DNA of the CDR3 is TGTGCCAGCTCTCCCGGACAGTTCTCTGGAAACACCATATATTTT. It encodes CASSPGQFSGNTIYF.